A single sample is the source of the 20 T cell receptor beta chains below, sequenced in a study of blood T cell repertoires in COVID-19. Clones were sequenced by immunoSEQ multiplex PCR, and TCRdb holds only the in-frame ones, with some missing. This table has hundreds of thousands of clones, 90% appearing once. The sequenced material came from PBMCs or T cells enriched from blood (not recorded which). The receptor set was obtained from a man aged 25 to 45 who had been exposed to COVID-19.

The gene calls are TRBV7-9 and TRBJ2-2; 8 bases are shared with TRBD1. Unmatched junction bases numbered 5, after V lost 4 bases and J lost 1 base. The CDR3 is 16 amino acids. Germline assignment: CDR1 SEHNR and CDR2 FQNEAQ (reference sequence). In nucleotides, the CDR3 is TGTGCCAGCAGCTCCAGGGGGCCCCTGAACACCGGGGAGCTGTTTTTT. Protein product: CASSSRGPLNTGELFF.

The chain employs TRBV5-4 and TRBJ2-7; D gene uncertain. This CDR3 region has 13 residues. V lost 3 bases to trimming and J lost 5 bases, with 12 bases between them. In germline, CDR1 is SGHNT, CDR2 YYREEE (reference sequence). For the CDR3, the DNA is TGTGCCAGCAGCTCCGCGTTCAAAGACGAGCAGTACTTC. Its translation: CASSSAFKDEQYF.

The rearrangement joins TRBV5-1 to TRBJ2-3, with D hard to call. The length of the CDR3 is 16 residues. Germline V CDR1 and CDR2: SGHRS, YFSETQ. Trimming shortened V by 2 bases and J by 0 bases, and 13 bases separated the two germline ends. CDR3 amino acids: CASSFRQAISTDTQYF. CDR3 DNA sequence: TGCGCCAGCAGCTTCAGGCAGGCTATTAGCACAGATACGCAGTATTTT.

The chain carries TRBV5-5 and TRBJ2-7; D might be TRBD2 (5 bases). The CDR3 length is 11 residues. Germline lookup yields CDR1 SGHKS and CDR2 YYEKEE (reference sequence). The CDR3 reads CASSLPPGSWV. The CDR3 DNA reads TGTGCCAGCAGCTTGCCCCCGGGAAGCTGGGTC.

This sequence joins TRBV4-3 and TRBJ2-3; TRBD2 matches 7 bases. The CDR3 consists of 17 residues. Germline trimming cut 2 bases from V and 5 bases from J; bases unmatched to any gene: 13. Germline V gene sequence: CDR1 LGHNA, CDR2 YSLEER. CDR3 residues: CASSQPPSRGGRDTQYF. The CDR3 coding sequence is TGCGCCAGCAGCCAACCCCCGTCGCGCGGGGGAAGAGATACGCAGTATTTT.

This clone was observed a handful of times. The chain links TRBV5-1 to TRBJ1-3; D unclear. Germline loops: CDR1 SGHRS, CDR2 YFSETQ. The CDR3 runs 17 residues. Trimming left V 4 bases short and J 0 bases short, with 17 bases between. CDR3 amino acids: CASSPTPAGSSGNTIYF. CDR3 in DNA: TGCGCCAGCAGCCCCACCCCCGCCGGGAGCTCTGGAAACACCATATATTTT.

The J gene is TRBJ1-1, the V gene TRBV7-9, with D maybe TRBD1 (6 bases). Trimming left V 5 bases short and J 11 bases short, with 18 bases between. Germline CDR1 SEHNR, CDR2 FQNEAQ (reference sequence). The CDR3 is 13 amino acids. The CDR3 sequence: CASSPALQGGAFF. Here the CDR3 DNA reads TGTGCCAGCAGCCCGGCCTTACAGGGTGGCGCTTTCTTT.

The chain recombines TRBV3-1 (or the pseudogene TRBV3-2) with TRBJ2-5, with 13 bases fitting TRBD2. The CDR3 runs to 15 residues. Germline-derived CDR1 and CDR2 are LGHDT and YNNKEL (reference sequence). Trimming cost V 1 base and J 5 bases; bases outside gene matches: 1. For the CDR3, the DNA is TGTGCCAGCAGCCAAGGACTAGCGGGGGGTGAGACCCAGTACTTC. Translating it yields CASSQGLAGGETQYF.

The chain links TRBV27 to TRBJ1-4; D ambiguous. Germline V CDR1 and CDR2: MNHEY, SMNVEV (reference sequence). V was shortened by 2 bases and J by 3 bases, with 7 bases between the two germline ends. CDR3 length equals 14 residues. The CDR3 spells CASSLSTSNEKLFF. The CDR3 bases are TGTGCCAGCAGTTTAAGCACTTCTAATGAAAAACTGTTTTTT.

The chain couples TRBV27 to TRBJ2-3; D is possibly TRBD2 (6 bases). V lost 2 bases and J lost 5, with 17 bases in between. CDR1 MNHEY and CDR2 SMNVEV come from the germline V gene (reference sequence). There are 16 residues in the CDR3. The CDR3 nucleotides are TGTGCCAGCAGTTTAAGGCCCTTGGTGGGGGGAGATACGCAGTATTTT. Translated: CASSLRPLVGGDTQYF.

V gene TRBV4-3 combines with J gene TRBJ2-7; 8 bases are a match to TRBD2. Germline V lookup: CDR1 LGHNA, CDR2 YSLEER. The CDR3 has 17 amino acids. J gave up 3 bases and V 1 base, and 11 bases lay outside the gene matches. The CDR3 is CASSQGAGEKSYYEQYF. In nucleotides, the CDR3 is TGCGCCAGCAGCCAAGGAGCGGGGGAGAAATCTTACTACGAGCAGTACTTC.

The rearrangement uses TRBV6-5 and TRBJ1-2, with 8 positions matching TRBD1. The CDR3 loop spans 15 amino acids. Looked up from germline, CDR1 is MNHEY and CDR2 is SVGAGI. V lost 6 bases to trimming and J lost 0 bases; unmatched junction nucleotides: 6. The DNA for the CDR3 is TGTGCCAGCAGGACGACAGGGGAAGCTAACTATGGCTACACCTTC. This encodes CASRTTGEANYGYTF.

The chain carries TRBV5-1 and TRBJ2-7, with 10 bases that match TRBD2. Trimming at V came to 8 bases and at J to 2 bases, leaving 7 bases not matched to a gene. CDR3 size: 14 residues. Germline-derived CDR1 and CDR2 are SGHRS and YFSETQ. CDR3 bases: TGCGCCAGTCAAGGACTAGCGGAGACCTACGAGCAGTACTTC. Residues: CASQGLAETYEQYF.

This chain connects TRBV9 to TRBJ2-7, with a weak D call TRBD1 (5 bases). The germline V gene encodes CDR1 SGDLS and CDR2 YYNGEE. The CDR3 consists of 14 residues. With 4 bases removed from V and 2 bases from J, the gap between germline ends came to 13 bases. In DNA, the CDR3 is TGTGCCAGCAGCCTTACAACAGGAACCTACGAGCAGTACTTC. Translating it yields CASSLTTGTYEQYF. Full variable domain (outside the CDR3, taken from reference TRBV9 and TRBJ2-7): DSGVTQTPKHLITATGQRVTLRCSPRSGDLSVYWYQQSLDQGLQFLIQYYNGEERAKGNILERFSAQQFPDLHSELNLSSLELGDSALYFCASSLTTGTYEQYFGPGTRLTVT.

The J gene is TRBJ2-3, the V gene TRBV7-6; the D gene is possibly TRBD1 (7 bases). In germline, CDR1 is SGHVS, CDR2 FNYEAQ. The CDR3 extends over 16 amino acids. Trimming took off 3 bases at V and 2 bases at J, with 15 bases between the two ends. Here the CDR3 DNA reads TGTGCCAGCAGCTTTCGGGCAGGGGGGAACACAGATACGCAGTATTTT. It codes for CASSFRAGGNTDTQYF.

The chain uses TRBV3-1 (or the pseudogene TRBV3-2) and TRBJ2-1, with 8 bases that match TRBD2. The CDR3 runs to 17 residues. Per the germline V gene, CDR1 is LGHDT and CDR2 is YNNKEL (reference sequence). The V and J ends lost 0 bases and 3 bases, in that order; junction bases with no gene match: 7. CDR3 region: CASSQERGAGVYNEQFF. CDR3 nucleotides: TGTGCCAGCAGCCAAGAAAGGGGAGCGGGGGTCTACAATGAGCAGTTCTTC.

The J gene is TRBJ1-1, the V gene TRBV7-8; D may be TRBD1 (5 bases). Germline V gene data show CDR1 as SGHVS and CDR2 as FQNEAQ. Deletions cut 7 bases from V and 3 bases from J, with 9 bases between. This CDR3 comprises 12 residues. The CDR3 here is CASTTGDTEAFF. CDR3 DNA sequence: TGTGCCAGCACCACGGGGGACACTGAAGCTTTCTTT.

The chain carries TRBV9 and TRBJ1-6, with D perhaps TRBD1 (6 bases). Germline V CDR1 and CDR2: SGDLS, YYNGEE. V was shortened by 0 bases and J by 7 bases, with 17 bases between the two germline ends. The CDR3 has 17 residues. CDR3 sequence reads: CASSVGSEGVANSPLHF. CDR3 bases: TGTGCCAGCAGCGTAGGAAGTGAGGGGGTTGCAAATTCACCCCTCCACTTT. Filled out from reference TRBV9 and TRBJ1-6, the complete variable domain reads DSGVTQTPKHLITATGQRVTLRCSPRSGDLSVYWYQQSLDQGLQFLIQYYNGEERAKGNILERFSAQQFPDLHSELNLSSLELGDSALYFCASSVGSEGVANSPLHFGNGTRLTVT.

This clone was found a few times. V gene TRBV9 combines with J gene TRBJ2-1, with 9 bases matching TRBD1. The CDR3 length is 15 residues. Germline V gene data show CDR1 as SGDLS and CDR2 as YYNGEE. V lost 9 bases, J lost 5 bases, and 12 bases stayed unmatched. DNA for the CDR3: TGTGCCACCAATCCACCGGGACAGGGTCACAATGAGCAGTTCTTC. Encoded protein: CATNPPGQGHNEQFF.

This clone was detected only once. The V and J genes are TRBV9 and TRBJ1-2; tentatively, D is TRBD1 (6 bases). The V end lost 3 bases, the J end lost 0 bases, and 12 bases lay between the germline ends. Germline V gene sequence: CDR1 SGDLS, CDR2 YYNGEE. The CDR3 covers 15 residues. CDR3 amino acids: CASSANRETNYGYTF. The CDR3 bases are TGTGCCAGCAGCGCAAACAGGGAAACTAACTATGGCTACACCTTC.